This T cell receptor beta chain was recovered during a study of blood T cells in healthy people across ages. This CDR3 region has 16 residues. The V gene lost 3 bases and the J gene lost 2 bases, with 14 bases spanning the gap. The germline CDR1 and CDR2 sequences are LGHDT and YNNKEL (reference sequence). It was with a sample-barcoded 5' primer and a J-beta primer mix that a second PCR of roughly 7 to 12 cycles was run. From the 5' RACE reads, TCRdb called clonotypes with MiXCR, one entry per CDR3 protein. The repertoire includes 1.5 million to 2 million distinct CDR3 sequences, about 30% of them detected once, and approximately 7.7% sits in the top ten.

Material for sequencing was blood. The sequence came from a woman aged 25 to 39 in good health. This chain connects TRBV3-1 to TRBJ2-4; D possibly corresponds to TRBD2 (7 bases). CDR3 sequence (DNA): TGTGCCAGCAGCCAGGGGGGGGGCCTTTCCAAAAACATTCAGTACTTC. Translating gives CASSQGGGLSKNIQYF.